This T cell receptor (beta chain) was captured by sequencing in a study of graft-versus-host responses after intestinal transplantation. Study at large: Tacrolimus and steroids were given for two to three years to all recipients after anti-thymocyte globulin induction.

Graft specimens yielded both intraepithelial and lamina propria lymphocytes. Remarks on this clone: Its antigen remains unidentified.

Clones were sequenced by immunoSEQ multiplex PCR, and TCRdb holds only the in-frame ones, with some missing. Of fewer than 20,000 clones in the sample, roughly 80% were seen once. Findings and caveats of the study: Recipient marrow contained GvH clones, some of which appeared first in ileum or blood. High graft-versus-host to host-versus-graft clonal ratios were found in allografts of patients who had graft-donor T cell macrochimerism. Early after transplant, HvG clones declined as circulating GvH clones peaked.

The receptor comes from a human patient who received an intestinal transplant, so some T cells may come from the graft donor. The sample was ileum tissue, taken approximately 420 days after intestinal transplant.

CDR3 coding DNA: TGCGCCAGCAGCCAAGAGCTCCAGCGAGCGGGGGAGCTGTTTTTT. It translates to CASSQELQRAGELFF. The chain employs TRBV4-1 and TRBJ2-2; D gene unclear. The CDR3 has 15 amino acids. Per germline, CDR1 MGHRA and CDR2 YSYEKL. The V end was cut by 0 bases, the J end by 8 bases, with 13 bases between.